This TCR beta chain was found in a study of CXCR3-negative and CXCR3-positive naive CD8 T cells. At the level of the study: Roughly 140 million TRB reads in total, about 1.5 +/- 0.3 million per library. Study observations and caveats: Because surface CD5 did not distinguish the naive subsets, TCR strength was inferred from TRB CDR3 properties. Memory cells showed distinct TRBV-TRBJ patterns, while the two naive subsets matched.

In preparing the TRB cDNA libraries, 5' RACE with UMI labels was used. For each CDR3 protein, TCRdb gives one entry from its re-call of the 5' RACE reads, without DNA. This listing includes around 40,000 distinct CDR3 sequences. Comments on this clonotype: Its antigen is still unknown.

Sequencing was done on a sample of memory CD8+ T cells from blood. This TCR was sampled from a human donor in good health. Some clones in this sample may be carry-over from other donors' samples.

CDR3 region: CASSEFGLVTDTDTQYF. The V call is TRBV25-1, the J call TRBJ2-3; with no DNA, the TCRdb D assignment of TRBD2 cannot be verified. Germline V gene data show CDR1 as MGHDK and CDR2 as SYGVNS. The length of the CDR3 is 17 residues.